One sample yielded the 8 T cell receptor beta chains listed below, sequenced in a study of blood T cell repertoires in COVID-19. Generated by immunoSEQ multiplex PCR, the TCRdb table keeps only in-frame clones and is missing some. The sample carries under 200,000 clones, about 86% recorded once. Sequenced material: peripheral blood. The receptors stem from a man between 65 and 85 years old with active or convalescent COVID-19.

The V and J genes are TRBV6-4 and TRBJ2-7; perhaps TRBD2 as D (7 bases). Trimming removed 0 bases from V and 6 bases from J, with 18 bases in between. Germline V gene lookup returns CDR1 MRHNA and CDR2 SNTAGT. This CDR3 region has 16 residues. CDR3 nucleotide sequence: TGTGCCAGCAGTGACTCGTTCTGGCGGGGGCAAGGCGAGCAGTACTTC. This sequence encodes CASSDSFWRGQGEQYF.

V usage is TRBV5-8 and J usage is TRBJ2-7; 7 bases agree with TRBD1. Germline trimming cut 0 bases from V and 7 bases from J; bases unmatched to any gene: 13. This CDR3 has 16 residues. Germline CDR1 SGHTS, CDR2 YDEGEE. DNA of the CDR3: TGTGCCAGCAGCTTGGGGGAAGGGGGCCCGAATAGGGAGCAGTACTTC. Amino acid sequence: CASSLGEGGPNREQYF.

The chain joins TRBV29-1 to TRBJ2-3; 12 nucleotides align to TRBD2. This CDR3 region has 14 residues. Germline CDR1 SQVTM, CDR2 ANQGSEA. V dropped 3 bases and J dropped 5; count of bases not matched to a gene: 3. CDR3 coding DNA: TGCAGCGTTGAGTCTAGCGGGGGGGGAGATACGCAGTATTTT. This codes for CSVESSGGGDTQYF.

The rearrangement links TRBV7-9 to TRBJ1-1; 7 nucleotides line up with TRBD1. Germline V gives CDR1 SEHNR, CDR2 FQNEAQ (reference sequence). The V gene end was trimmed by 6 bases and the J gene end by 4 bases; junction bases not matched to a gene: 8. There are 14 residues in the CDR3. CDR3 sequence: CASSRTGESTEAFF. CDR3 nucleotide sequence: TGTGCCAGCAGTAGAACAGGGGAGAGCACTGAAGCTTTCTTT.

The CDR3 sequence is CASSPPLPNTEAFF. The CDR3 DNA reads TGTGCCAGCAGCCCTCCCCTACCGAACACTGAAGCTTTCTTT. The chain joins TRBV7-2 to TRBJ1-1; D is uncertain. The CDR3 is 14 amino acids. Germline V lookup: CDR1 SGHTA, CDR2 FQGNSA. V was trimmed by 5 bases and J by 1 base, leaving 11 bases between them.

This chain uses TRBV27 with TRBJ2-1, with 11 nucleotides matching TRBD2. V trimming: 3 bases; J trimming: 5 bases; junction bases outside the gene matches: 21. Germline lookup yields CDR1 MNHEY and CDR2 SMNVEV (reference sequence). The CDR3 is 21 residues long. The CDR3, as DNA: TGTGCCAGCAGTTTCAAGTCACCGGGACTAGCGGCATTTTCGCGGGACAATGAGCAGTTCTTC. Protein product: CASSFKSPGLAAFSRDNEQFF.

This sequence joins TRBV7-3 and TRBJ2-1, with 8 bases identical to TRBD1. The CDR3 loop spans 15 amino acids. After removal of 4 bases from V and 9 bases from J, the junction contained 11 bases not matched to a gene. Germline V lookup: CDR1 SGHTA, CDR2 FQGTGA. DNA of the CDR3: TGTGCCAGCAGCTCCCGACAGGGGCCCACCGGTGAGCAGTTCTTC. The encoded protein is CASSSRQGPTGEQFF. The full variable domain, rest sourced from reference TRBV7-3 and TRBJ2-1, is GAGVSQTPSNKVTEKGKYVELRCDPISGHTALYWYRQSLGQGPEFLIYFQGTGAADDSGLPNDRFFAVRPEGSVSTLKIQRTERGDSAVYLCASSSRQGPTGEQFFGPGTRLTVL.

The J gene is TRBJ1-5, the V gene TRBV7-2, with unresolved D. CDR1 is SGHTA, CDR2 FQGNSA, per germline. V lost 5 bases and J 7 bases, leaving 21 bases between the germline ends. CDR3 size: 16 residues. The CDR3 is CASSPGAAQVGQPQHF. CDR3 sequence (DNA): TGTGCCAGCAGCCCCGGTGCGGCCCAAGTAGGACAGCCCCAGCATTTT.